This TCR beta chain was identified during a study of blood T cell repertoires in COVID-19. The wider study: From T cells, B-cell-depleted T cells, or PBMCs came the material, which was cDNA or gDNA.

Here immunoSEQ multiplex PCR was the method, and the copy in TCRdb shows in-frame clones only, minus some. The table lists hundreds of thousands of clones, approximately 90% of them singletons. V lost 2 bases, J lost 2 bases, and 5 bases stayed unmatched. Per germline, CDR1 SGDLS and CDR2 YYNGEE. The CDR3 is 15 residues long. This sequence was found in a middle-aged man with acute or convalescent COVID-19. Sequencing was performed on peripheral blood. The chain is built from TRBV9 and TRBJ1-2, with TRBD1 matching 8 bases. CDR3 bases: TGTGCCAGCAGCGTGGGGCAGGGGGCAAACTATGGCTACACCTTC. Translating it yields CASSVGQGANYGYTF.